The 11 T cell receptor beta chains in this list originate from one sample, sequenced in a study of T cells after yellow fever vaccination. A single record per CDR3 protein comes from TCRdb applying MiXCR to the 5' RACE reads. The table records some 420,000 distinct CDR3 sequences, around 20% of them present only once. The sequenced sample was PBMCs, obtained before the yellow fever booster vaccination. These receptors were taken from a man aged 18 to 35 who received the YFV17D yellow fever vaccine.

The V and J genes are TRBV28 and TRBJ2-4; the match to TRBD2 covers 7 bases. The CDR3 is 17 amino acids. Unmatched junction bases numbered 13, after V lost 6 bases and J lost 2 bases. Germline V CDR1 and CDR2: MDHEN, SYDVKM. In DNA form, the CDR3 reads TGTGCCAGCAGACTTGCGGGGACTAAGAAACCCAAAAACATTCAGTACTTC. This codes for CASRLAGTKKPKNIQYF.

In its sample, this clonotype was seen a few times. This chain uses TRBV7-2 with TRBJ2-4; perhaps TRBD1 as D (5 bases). Deletions cut 3 bases from V and 0 bases from J, with 12 bases between. The CDR3 consists of 16 residues. Germline V lookup: CDR1 SGHTA, CDR2 FQGNSA. CDR3 in amino acids: CASSFPGLSAKNIQYF. CDR3 sequence (DNA): TGTGCCAGCAGCTTCCCAGGGCTCTCAGCCAAAAACATTCAGTACTTC.

The rearrangement links TRBV20-1 to TRBJ2-7; 7 nucleotides agree with TRBD1. The CDR3 extends over 15 amino acids. Trimming at V came to 3 bases and at J to 3 bases, leaving 11 bases not matched to a gene. CDR1 and CDR2 (germline): DFQATT, SNEGSKA (reference sequence). The CDR3 DNA reads TGCAGTGCTAGGAACCCCAGGGGGTCAGGCTACGAGCAGTACTTC. This encodes CSARNPRGSGYEQYF.

This chain uses TRBV5-1 with TRBJ1-1; TRBD1 agrees at 7 bases. V gave up 8 bases and J gave up 4 bases; unmatched junction bases: 11. Germline-derived CDR1 and CDR2 are SGHRS and YFSETQ. This CDR3 contains 14 residues. The CDR3 DNA sequence: TGCGCCAGTGTGCCCCCAGGGGGAGGCACTGAAGCTTTCTTT. Protein product: CASVPPGGGTEAFF.

This clonotype has a handful of counts. V and J are TRBV9 and TRBJ2-1, with D perhaps TRBD1 or TRBD2 (5 bases each). The CDR3 runs 15 residues. Germline V CDR1 and CDR2: SGDLS, YYNGEE. Trimming took off 2 bases at V and 3 bases at J, with 12 bases between the two ends. As DNA, the CDR3 is TGTGCCAGCAGCGTCGAGGGGACCCTCTACAATGAGCAGTTCTTC. Protein sequence: CASSVEGTLYNEQFF.

The chain joins TRBV12-3 or TRBV12-4 to TRBJ1-2; TRBD1 is a possible D gene (5 bases). The CDR3 has 15 amino acids. Trimming removed 5 bases at V and 1 base at J, with 14 bases between. The CDR3, as DNA: TGTGCCAGCAGTCGCCGGGACGGAAGTAACTATGGCTACACCTTC. It is translated as CASSRRDGSNYGYTF.

The V call is TRBV6-5, the J call TRBJ1-1, with D tentatively TRBD1 (5 bases). Germline CDR1 and CDR2: MNHEY and SVGAGI. Trimming shortened V by 8 bases and J by 6 bases, and 19 bases separated the two germline ends. The CDR3 contains 14 residues. CDR3 DNA sequence: TGTGCCAGCTCATACTCGTGGCAGGGAGCTGAAGCTTTCTTT. Protein: CASSYSWQGAEAFF.

The J gene is TRBJ2-6, the V gene TRBV12-5; D is unresolved. Trimming took off 3 bases at V and 8 bases at J, with 5 bases between the two ends. CDR1 and CDR2 from the germline V gene are LGHNT and FRNRAP. The CDR3 spans 12 residues. CDR3 loop: CASGFWPNVLTF. CDR3 DNA: TGTGCTAGTGGTTTCTGGCCCAACGTCCTGACTTTC.

This clonotype was seen a few times. V is TRBV5-1 and J is TRBJ2-3; D is uncertain. The CDR3 extends over 11 amino acids. V was trimmed by 5 bases and J by 8 bases, leaving 9 bases between them. CDR1 SGHRS and CDR2 YFSETQ come from the germline V gene. In DNA, the CDR3 is TGCGCCAGCAGAATGACGTTTACGCAGTATTTT. This sequence encodes CASRMTFTQYF.

This clonotype was observed a handful of times. The rearrangement links TRBV18 to TRBJ2-5; 7 bases are shared with TRBD1. The CDR3 covers 15 residues. Germline trimming cut 0 bases from V and 2 bases from J; bases unmatched to any gene: 3. Germline CDR1 is KGHSH and CDR2 is LQKENI. This CDR3 is CASSPPARGQETQYF. Written as DNA, the CDR3 is TGTGCCAGCTCACCACCGGCCAGGGGGCAAGAGACCCAGTACTTC.

The chain joins TRBV7-9 to TRBJ2-2; no clear D. Germline loops: CDR1 SEHNR, CDR2 FQNEAQ (reference sequence). The V end lost 2 bases, the J end lost 1 base, and 8 bases lay between the germline ends. This CDR3 is built from 15 residues. In nucleotides, the CDR3 is TGTGCCAGCAGCTTAAAACGCCGGAACACCGGGGAGCTGTTTTTT. Encoded protein: CASSLKRRNTGELFF.